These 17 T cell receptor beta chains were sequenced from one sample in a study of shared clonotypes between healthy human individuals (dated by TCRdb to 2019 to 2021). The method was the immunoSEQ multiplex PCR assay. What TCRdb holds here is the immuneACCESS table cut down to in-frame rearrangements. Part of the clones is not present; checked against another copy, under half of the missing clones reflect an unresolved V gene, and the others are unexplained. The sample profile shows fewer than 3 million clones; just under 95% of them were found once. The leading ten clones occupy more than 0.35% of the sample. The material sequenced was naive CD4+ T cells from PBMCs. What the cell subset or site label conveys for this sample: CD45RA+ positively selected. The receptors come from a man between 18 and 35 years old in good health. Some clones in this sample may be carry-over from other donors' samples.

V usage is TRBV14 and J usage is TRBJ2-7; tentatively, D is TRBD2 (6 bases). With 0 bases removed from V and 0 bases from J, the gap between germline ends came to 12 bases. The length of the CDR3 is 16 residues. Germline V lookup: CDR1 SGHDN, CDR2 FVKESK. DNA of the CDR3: TGTGCCAGCAGCCAAGACCTAGCGCGGAGCTCCTACGAGCAGTACTTC. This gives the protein CASSQDLARSSYEQYF.

The CDR3 bases are TGCGCCAGCAGCTTGAGTACTAGCGGCCCCACCGGGGAGCTGTTTTTT. As protein: CASSLSTSGPTGELFF. The rearrangement links TRBV5-1 to TRBJ2-2; 8 nucleotides line up with TRBD2. This CDR3 is built from 16 residues. Germline lookup yields CDR1 SGHRS and CDR2 YFSETQ. V trimming: 1 base; J trimming: 4 bases; junction bases outside the gene matches: 6.

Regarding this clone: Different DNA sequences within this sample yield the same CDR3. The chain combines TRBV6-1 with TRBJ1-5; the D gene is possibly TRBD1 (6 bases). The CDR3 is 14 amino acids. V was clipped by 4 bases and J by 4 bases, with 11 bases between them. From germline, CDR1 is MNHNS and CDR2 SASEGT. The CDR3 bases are TGTGCCAGCAGTGGAAGAACAGGGAATCAGCCCCAGCATTTT. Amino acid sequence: CASSGRTGNQPQHF.

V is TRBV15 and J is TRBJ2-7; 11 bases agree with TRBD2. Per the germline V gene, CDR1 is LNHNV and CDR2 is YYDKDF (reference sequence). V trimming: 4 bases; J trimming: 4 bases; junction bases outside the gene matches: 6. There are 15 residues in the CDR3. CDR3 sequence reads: CATSNGLAGSYEQYF. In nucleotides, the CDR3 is TGTGCCACCAGCAACGGACTAGCGGGCTCGTACGAGCAGTACTTC.

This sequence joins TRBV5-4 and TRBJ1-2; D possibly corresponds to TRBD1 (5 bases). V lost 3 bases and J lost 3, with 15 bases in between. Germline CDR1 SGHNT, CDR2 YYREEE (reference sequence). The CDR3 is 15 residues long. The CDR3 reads CASSSARAGHYGYTF. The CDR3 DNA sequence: TGTGCCAGCAGCTCGGCTCGAGCAGGGCACTATGGCTACACCTTC.

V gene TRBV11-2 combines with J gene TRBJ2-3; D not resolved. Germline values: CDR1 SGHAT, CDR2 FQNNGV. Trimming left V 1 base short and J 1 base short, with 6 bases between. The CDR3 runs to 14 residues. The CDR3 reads CASSLVVGTDTQYF. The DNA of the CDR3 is TGTGCCAGCAGCTTAGTGGTTGGCACAGATACGCAGTATTTT.

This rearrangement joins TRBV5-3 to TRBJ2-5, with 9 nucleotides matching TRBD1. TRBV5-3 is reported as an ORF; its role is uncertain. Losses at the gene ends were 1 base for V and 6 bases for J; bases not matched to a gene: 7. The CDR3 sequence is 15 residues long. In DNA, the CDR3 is TGTGCCAGAAGCTTGAACAGGGGGCGTCCCAAGACCCAGTACTTC. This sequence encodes CARSLNRGRPKTQYF.

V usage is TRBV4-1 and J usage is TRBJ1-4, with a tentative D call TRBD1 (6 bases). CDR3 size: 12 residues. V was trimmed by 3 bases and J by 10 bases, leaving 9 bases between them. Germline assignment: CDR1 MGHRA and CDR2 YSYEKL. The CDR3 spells CASSHIQGKLFF. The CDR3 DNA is TGCGCCAGCAGCCACATACAGGGAAAACTGTTTTTT.

The CDR3 region has the DNA TGCGCCAGCAGCTTAACAGGGGGATTGACAGATACGCAGTATTTT. Its translation is CASSLTGGLTDTQYF. This chain joins TRBV5-1 and TRBJ2-3; TRBD1 agrees at 8 bases. The germline CDR1 and CDR2 sequences are SGHRS and YFSETQ. V lost 2 bases to trimming and J lost 3 bases; unmatched junction nucleotides: 5. CDR3 length equals 15 residues.

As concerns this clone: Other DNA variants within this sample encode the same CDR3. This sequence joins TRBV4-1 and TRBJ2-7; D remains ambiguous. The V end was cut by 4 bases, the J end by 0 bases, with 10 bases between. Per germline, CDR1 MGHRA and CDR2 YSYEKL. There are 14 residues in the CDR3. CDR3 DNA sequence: TGCGCCAGCAGCCCCCCGCGCGTCTCCTACGAGCAGTACTTC. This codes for CASSPPRVSYEQYF.

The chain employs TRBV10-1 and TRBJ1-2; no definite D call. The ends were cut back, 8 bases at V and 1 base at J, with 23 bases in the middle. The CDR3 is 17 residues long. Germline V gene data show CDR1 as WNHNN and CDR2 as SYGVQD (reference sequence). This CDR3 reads CASRTSGLRTLNYGYTF. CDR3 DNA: TGCGCCAGCCGGACTTCTGGATTACGCACCCTTAACTATGGCTACACCTTC.

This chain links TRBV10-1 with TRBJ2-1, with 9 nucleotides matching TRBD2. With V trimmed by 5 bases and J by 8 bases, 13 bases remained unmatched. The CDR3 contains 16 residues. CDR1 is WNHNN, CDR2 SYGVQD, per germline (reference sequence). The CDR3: CASSPSGLAGWYEQFF. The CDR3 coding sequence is TGCGCCAGCAGTCCCTCGGGCCTAGCGGGATGGTATGAGCAGTTCTTC.

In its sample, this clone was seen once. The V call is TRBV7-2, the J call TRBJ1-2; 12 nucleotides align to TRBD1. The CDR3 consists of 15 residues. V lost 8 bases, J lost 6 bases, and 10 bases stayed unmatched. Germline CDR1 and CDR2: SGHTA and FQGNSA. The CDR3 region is CASSRDRGRINGYTF. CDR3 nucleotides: TGTGCCAGCTCCCGGGACAGGGGGCGCATCAATGGCTACACCTTC.

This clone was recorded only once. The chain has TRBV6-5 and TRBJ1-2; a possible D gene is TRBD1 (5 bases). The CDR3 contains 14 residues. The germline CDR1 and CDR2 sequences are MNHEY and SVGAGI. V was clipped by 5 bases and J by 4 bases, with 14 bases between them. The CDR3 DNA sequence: TGTGCCAGCAGTACCCTCACGGGGGGCTATGGCTACACCTTC. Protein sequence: CASSTLTGGYGYTF.

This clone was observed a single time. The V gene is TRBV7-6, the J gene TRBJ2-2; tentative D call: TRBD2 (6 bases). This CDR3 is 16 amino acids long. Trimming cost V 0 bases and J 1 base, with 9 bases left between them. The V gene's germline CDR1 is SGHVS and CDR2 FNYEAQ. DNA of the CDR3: TGTGCCAGCAGCTTAGCGTCGGGGGAGAACACCGGGGAGCTGTTTTTT. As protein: CASSLASGENTGELFF.

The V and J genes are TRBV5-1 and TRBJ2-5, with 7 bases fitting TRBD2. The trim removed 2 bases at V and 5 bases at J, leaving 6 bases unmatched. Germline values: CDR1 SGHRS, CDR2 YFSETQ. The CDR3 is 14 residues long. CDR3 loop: CASSLYAGAETQYF. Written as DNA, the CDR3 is TGCGCCAGCAGCTTATACGCGGGAGCTGAGACCCAGTACTTC.

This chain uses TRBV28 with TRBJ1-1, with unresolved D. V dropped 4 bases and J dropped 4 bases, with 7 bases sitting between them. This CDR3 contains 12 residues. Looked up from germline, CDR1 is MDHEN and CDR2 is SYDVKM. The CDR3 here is CASSSSTTEAFF. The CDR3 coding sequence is TGTGCCAGCAGTTCCTCGACCACTGAAGCTTTCTTT.